Below, 23 T cell receptor beta chains from the same sample are listed, as sequenced in a study of monozygotic twins with inflammatory bowel disease. One entry per CDR3 protein, without DNA, is what TCRdb gives after re-calling the 5' RACE reads. This sample's clone table lists hundreds of thousands of distinct CDR3 sequences. Sequenced sample: blood. The receptors were sampled from a human donor with ulcerative colitis or Crohn's disease, or a healthy co-twin of an affected twin (not recorded which).

The V call is TRBV7-2, the J call TRBJ2-7; the D call of TRBD2 rests on TCRdb alone, since no DNA is present to check it. This CDR3 comprises 15 residues. Looked up from germline, CDR1 is SGHTA and CDR2 is FQGNSA. This CDR3 is CASSLALAGLYEQYF.

The chain links TRBV20-1 to TRBJ2-1; TCRdb picks TRBD2, but there is no DNA to check that call. Germline values: CDR1 DFQATT, CDR2 SNEGSKA (reference sequence). The CDR3 is 17 amino acids. The CDR3 here is CSARVLSGRAGYNEQFF.

The V call is TRBV12-3 or TRBV12-4, the J call TRBJ1-2. The CDR3 length is 11 residues. The CDR3 reads CASTRWPGYTF.

The chain recombines TRBV5-5 with TRBJ2-2. Germline CDR1 reads SGHKS; CDR2 reads YYEKEE (reference sequence). The CDR3 spans 13 residues. The CDR3 loop reads CASSWGGTGELFF.

V gene TRBV29-1 combines with J gene TRBJ2-7; TCRdb's assignment of TRBD2 cannot be checked, as there is no DNA. The CDR3 runs to 17 residues. Germline V gene lookup returns CDR1 SQVTM and CDR2 ANQGSEA. The CDR3 reads CSVNGLADLSGLYEQYF.

This chain connects TRBV2 to TRBJ2-1; TCRdb's D call, TRBD1, is unchecked because there is no DNA. CDR3 length equals 13 residues. CDR1 is SNHLY and CDR2 is FYNNEI in the germline V gene. The CDR3 sequence: CASSGDRAKEQFF. Looking up the rest from reference TRBV2 and TRBJ2-1 gives the full variable domain: EPEVTQTPSHQVTQMGQEVILRCVPISNHLYFYWYRQILGQKVEFLVSFYNNEISEKSEIFDDQFSVERPDGSNFTLKIRSTKLEDSAMYFCASSGDRAKEQFFGPGTRLTVL.

The rearrangement uses TRBV5-4 and TRBJ1-4; TCRdb lists TRBD1, though no DNA is available to test this call. The V gene's germline CDR1 is SGHNT and CDR2 YYREEE (reference sequence). The CDR3 is 15 amino acids. The CDR3 reads CASSWKGVTNEKLFF. The variable domain in full, completed from reference TRBV5-4 and TRBJ1-4, reads ETGVTQSPTHLIKTRGQQVTLRCSSQSGHNTVSWYQQALGQGPQFIFQYYREEENGRGNFPPRFSGLQFPNYSSELNVNALELDDSALYLCASSWKGVTNEKLFFGSGTQLSVL.

The chain joins TRBV5-4 to TRBJ2-7; the D gene TCRdb calls, TRBD1, cannot be checked with no DNA. CDR1 and CDR2 from the germline V gene are SGHNT and YYREEE (reference sequence). The CDR3 totals 16 residues. This CDR3 is CASSSKLGQGSYEQYF.

The J gene is TRBJ2-7, the V gene TRBV28; without DNA, the TCRdb call of TRBD1 cannot be checked. CDR3 length: 11 amino acids. The germline gives CDR1 MDHEN, CDR2 SYDVKM. CDR3 amino acids: CASRREDEEYF.

The rearrangement joins TRBV5-6 to TRBJ2-2; TCRdb's D call of TRBD2 is untestable without DNA. Germline assignment: CDR1 SGHDT and CDR2 YYEEEE. The CDR3 is 16 amino acids. CDR3: CASSPLSGGNTGELFF.

This chain uses TRBV6-2 or TRBV6-3 with TRBJ1-5. This CDR3 is built from 12 residues. Germline-derived CDR1 and CDR2 are MNHEY and SVGEGT. CDR3 protein: CAGGDPNQPQHF.

The rearrangement uses TRBV27 and TRBJ2-7. The CDR3 length is 15 residues. Germline loops: CDR1 MNHEY, CDR2 SMNVEV (reference sequence). This CDR3 reads CASSFRGQESYEQYF.

This sequence joins TRBV4-2 and TRBJ2-1; TCRdb reports TRBD2, a call that lacks DNA to check it against. Per the germline V gene, CDR1 is LGHNA and CDR2 is YNFKEQ. The CDR3 runs to 15 residues. The CDR3: CASSPLAGGGNEQFF.

CDR3 loop: CASSLSASGAYEQYF. This chain links TRBV5-5 with TRBJ2-7; the TCRdb call, TRBD2, lacks DNA for checking. Germline values: CDR1 SGHKS, CDR2 YYEKEE (reference sequence). The CDR3 covers 15 residues.

The CDR3 protein is CASSLDRDREYEQYF. The chain employs TRBV12-3 or TRBV12-4 and TRBJ2-7; lacking DNA, the TRBD1 call made by TCRdb goes unchecked. The length of the CDR3 is 15 residues.

The genes are TRBV20-1 and TRBJ2-1; TCRdb selects TRBD1, and the lack of DNA leaves this call unchecked. CDR3 size: 16 residues. Looked up from germline, CDR1 is DFQATT and CDR2 is SNEGSKA (reference sequence). The chain's CDR3 is CSAREWDAATYNEQFF.

CDR3 sequence: CASGSTRFMNTEAFF. The V and J genes are TRBV18 and TRBJ1-1. Germline CDR1 and CDR2: KGHSH and LQKENI. CDR3 length equals 15 residues. Together with reference TRBV18 and TRBJ1-1, the CDR3 gives the full variable domain: NAGVMQNPRHLVRRRGQEARLRCSPMKGHSHVYWYRQLPEEGLKFMVYLQKENIIDESGMPKERFSAEFPKEGPSILRIQQVVRGDSAAYFCASGSTRFMNTEAFFGQGTRLTVV.

This rearrangement joins TRBV20-1 to TRBJ2-7. This CDR3 comprises 14 residues. Germline V gene lookup returns CDR1 DFQATT and CDR2 SNEGSKA (reference sequence). This CDR3 is CSASLDVYSYEQYF.

The CDR3 here is CATSAQTQGAIGYTF. This chain joins TRBV15 and TRBJ1-2; TCRdb designates TRBD1, a call that cannot be tested without DNA. The germline gives CDR1 LNHNV, CDR2 YYDKDF (reference sequence). The CDR3 spans 15 residues.

The chain couples TRBV6-6 to TRBJ1-4; TCRdb picks TRBD1, but there is no DNA to check that call. This CDR3 spans 14 amino acids. In germline, CDR1 is MNHNY, CDR2 SVGAGI (reference sequence). The CDR3 sequence is CASSRQGANEKLFF.

The rearrangement links TRBV4-1 to TRBJ1-5; TCRdb's D call, TRBD1, is unchecked because there is no DNA. This CDR3 is built from 15 residues. Germline values: CDR1 MGHRA, CDR2 YSYEKL. The CDR3 protein is CASSQGDRDNQPQHF.

The rearrangement links TRBV2 to TRBJ1-1; the D call from TCRdb, TRBD1, cannot be confirmed without DNA. The germline V gene encodes CDR1 SNHLY and CDR2 FYNNEI. The CDR3 is 13 residues long. This CDR3 is CASSLQVGTEAFF.

V is TRBV7-2 and J is TRBJ2-1. Germline V gives CDR1 SGHTA, CDR2 FQGNSA. The length of the CDR3 is 13 residues. The CDR3 region is CASSLQTRGEQFF.